This TCR beta chain was captured in a study of cytomegalovirus exposure and HLA in healthy donors (dated by TCRdb to 2016 to 2017). Study-level background: In an earlier analysis of approximately 500 of the donors, less than 350 Gb of sequence data and 117 million unique TCR beta sequences from roughly 200 million T cells were reported. An early release that covered roughly 600 HLA-typed donors contained about 290 gigabases of sequencing data and 65 million to 100 million unique TCR sequences. Of the 350 to 400 genotyped donors, around 81% fell in the genetic ancestry cluster associated with self-reported Caucasian donors. The study was designed to test whether signatures of past pathogen exposure could be identified by cataloging public T cell receptors. The T cell repertoires of around 670 subjects were profiled by immunosequencing and related to cytomegalovirus serostatus. Along with the roughly 670-subject first cohort, a separate validation cohort of some 130 different subjects was used. To predict cytomegalovirus infection status, the study brought together high-throughput TCR immunosequencing, statistical association of individual TCRs with disease status, and machine learning. To study patterns of TCR occurrence, a later analysis re-analyzed previously published TCR beta repertoires from 666 donors and added high-resolution HLA genotyping. Rather than drawing on any new phenotypic data, the later analysis identified candidate immune exposures from TCR beta sequences and the way those sequences occurred across donors. An earlier analysis of 587 of the donors applied high-throughput TCR beta sequencing to assess whether each TCR beta V gene segment acted as functional or pseudogenic. Donor age, sex, ethnicity and CMV serostatus were compiled together with the repertoire data. Genome-wide SNP genotypes for about 65% of the roughly 700 donors were used in a later genetic analysis, which treated that subset as a discovery cohort. Every discovery cohort repertoire had been produced on one sequencing platform. Both class I and class II loci were covered by HLA typing, at four-digit resolution. The number of typed donors differed by locus: about 629-630 for A, B, C, DRB1 and DQB1; 522 for DQA1; approximately 610 for DPA1; and around 490 for DPB1. Five DR-DQ haplotypes were handled as single units for association and clustering because linkage in the cohort was strong. Among about 400 genotyped donors of the cohort, an average of approximately 240,000 unique TCR beta nucleotide sequences was sequenced per donor, of which about 19% were non-productive.

The cohort consisted of 650 to 850 healthy bone marrow donors. At the time of sampling, all cohort members were nominally healthy, though unrecorded immune exposures were likely present. The donor was CMV seronegative and was included in the group of 352 seronegative cohort members. A peripheral blood sample was provided by each donor, and peripheral blood mononuclear cells were used for TCR beta sequencing. The Qiagen DNeasy Blood Extraction Kit was used to extract genomic DNA from the blood cell samples. About this clone itself: It has no known antigen specificity. Base qualities are missing; no much larger clone stands one base away.

The full study reports these points: The classifier was reported to diagnose cytomegalovirus status with high specificity and sensitivity in both the original cohort and the validation cohort. When HLA alleles, especially DR and DQ, strongly co-occurred, attributing TCR associations to individual alleles was difficult. Only TCR beta chains were sequenced in this cohort, and the absence of alpha or paired-chain data limited detectable features. Because HLA typing was missing for some donors at each locus, association tests included only the typed subset. In a later analysis, 16,951 TCR beta sequences were associated with specific HLA alleles at a false discovery rate of 0.05. According to a later analysis, parvovirus B19, influenza, CMV and Epstein-Barr virus appeared linked to several top co-occurrence clusters. In a later genetic analysis, a missense DCLRE1C variant was associated with V-gene and J-gene trimming of TCR beta chains, and the association was replicated in an independent cohort. Most TCR sequences were seen in very few donors, while some public TCRs were found in many individuals. According to a later analysis, TCR association rates differed among HLA loci, with DRB1 alleles showing the most associated TCRs and HLA-C alleles showing the fewest. In a later genetic analysis, fewer N-insertions in productive TCRs were reported among donors in an Asian-associated ancestry cluster than the roughly 700-donor mean. In an earlier analysis of a few hundred of the donors, most TCR beta V segments were observed in productive rearrangements about 90% or about 30% of the time, broadly matching IMGT annotations. A group of highly shared sequence variants was considered likely to be a technical artifact of the sequencing pipeline. For the cohort, immune exposure information was limited to CMV serostatus. Some IMGT-functional V segments, including TRBV6-2 and TRBV6-3, could not be distinguished by the 87-base-pair reads and were therefore excluded. A later analysis found that HLA-associated TCR beta chains were more clonally expanded and had lower generation probabilities than equally common non-associated chains. A further reported finding was that TCR beta sequences accurately predicted the HLA-A and HLA-B alleles for most subjects in the first cohort. Because counts were too low, some 17 rarely observed V segments, including chromosome 9 orphons, were excluded from the earlier analysis of 587 of the donors. Sequencing depth was assumed to be roughly uniform across donors in the presence/absence analyses, though that assumption may not hold. In vitro tests confirmed that a few of the cytomegalovirus-associated TCR beta chains recognize cytomegalovirus antigens. A total of fewer than 200 TCR beta chains were listed by the study as associated with cytomegalovirus. Linkage disequilibrium might explain the correlated functional status among segregating V segments, but an unknown experimental factor could not be ruled out. It was suggested by the authors that the approach could potentially be generalized to other disease states and immunological phenotypes. A later analysis found that most CMV-associated TCR beta chains appeared HLA-restricted, with HLA associations seemingly driven largely by CMV exposure.

V is pruned by 4 bases and J by 0 bases, leaving 5 bases of the junction without a gene match. The CDR3, from cysteine to phenylalanine, totals 15 residues. The entry retains the CDR3 DNA only, 45 bases that are in frame from base 1. CDR1 and CDR2 were assigned from the germline V gene (reference sequence) as PRHDT and FYEKMQ. Libraries were built with the immunoSEQ multiplex PCR assay. A mixture of 60 forward primers for TCR Vbeta segments and 13 reverse primers for TCR Jbeta segments was used in the multiplex PCR. The CDR3 region of rearranged TCR beta genes was amplified from genomic DNA with a multiplex PCR assay. The amplified TCR beta libraries were sequenced on the Illumina HiSeq System as 87-base-pair reads. Per the authors' processing: A later analysis tallied approximately 87 million unique TCR beta chains across the approximately 670 repertoires, and about 10 million of those chains were shared by two or more donors. Raw reads were error-corrected and collapsed into unique sequences by a nearest-neighbor algorithm in which closely related sequences were merged to remove PCR and sequencing errors. Alignment of CDR3 sequences to IMGT reference sequences was used to assign V, D and J gene segments. For a sequence to be retained, a match of at least six nucleotides to both a V gene segment and a J gene segment was required. A rearrangement was called productive if the CDR3 had no stop codons and remained in frame with V and J, and every other rearrangement was called non-productive. CDR3 was defined according to IMGT convention as the region running from the second conserved V-encoded cysteine to the conserved J-encoded phenylalanine. The earlier analysis of around 640 of the donors excluded sequences that lacked an unambiguous match to a single V gene segment. In an earlier analysis of more than 500 of the donors, a V segment was called functional when productive rearrangements were above 56.7%, and segregating when the standard deviation between donors exceeded 5%. A statistical classification framework was developed to diagnose cytomegalovirus status using the catalog of TCR beta chain sequences. A later analysis assigned V and J genes by comparing TCR nucleotide sequences with IMGT/GENE-DB human TR gene sequences. Using the TCRdist pipeline, a later analysis assigned CDR3 sequences along with most-parsimonious VDJ recombination scenarios. A later analysis defined each TCR beta chain by its CDR3 amino acid sequence plus V-gene family, and excluded reads lacking a unique V-gene family. As a way to deal with suspected cross-contamination and a sequencing artifact, a later analysis dropped hundreds of nucleotide sequences that were highly shared and had low generation probability. For each public chain, a later analysis derived a clonal expansion index from normalized ranks of inferred template counts within each repertoire. In a later analysis, generation probabilities were computed with a VDJ recombination model fitted to out-of-frame rearrangements, and the resulting probabilities were checked against IGoR. In a later analysis, TCR-TCR, TCR-HLA and TCR-CMV co-occurrence was scored with hypergeometric tests, and a repertoire-size bias correction was applied to TCR pairs. To estimate false discovery rates, a later analysis permuted the HLA or CMV assignments 20 times. In a later analysis, co-occurring TCRs were grouped using DBSCAN, with TCRdist sequence similarity added in when clustering inside HLA-allele-positive subsets. Repertoires with fewer than 30,000 or more than 120,000 public chains, plus five repertoires with anomalous nucleotide sharing, were excluded from co-occurrence clustering. The table comes from immuneACCESS by way of TCRdb, which keeps in-frame sequences with V and J called. Part of the clones is missing from these tables; in studies checked, under half for an unresolved V gene and the rest for unknown reasons. Clonal size and the V and J genes are those of that table, whereas D and trimming came from the DNA. The sample includes under 150,000 clones, with roughly a tenth observed a single time. 1.5% to 2% of the sample is held by the ten biggest clonotypes.

The V and J segments used are TRBV13 and TRBJ1-1; TRBD1 agrees with 7 junctional bases. The sample taken for sequencing was PBMCs. This sequence was found in a male donor in good health and CMV-seronegative. For the CDR3, the sequence is CASSSEGQLNTEAFF. The DNA sequence is as follows: TGTGCCAGCAGCTCCGAGGGACAGTTGAACACTGAAGCTTTCTTT.